The TCR beta chain under discussion was sequenced for a study of blood T cell repertoires in COVID-19. In the study overall: Material from acute and convalescent COVID-19 was sourced from the United States, Italy and Spain. From T cells, B-cell-depleted T cells, or PBMCs came the material, which was cDNA or gDNA.

V dropped 0 bases and J dropped 6 bases, with 10 bases sitting between them. Germline V gives CDR1 SGDLS, CDR2 YYNGEE. The CDR3 has 15 amino acids. The method was immunoSEQ multiplex PCR; TCRdb's version includes in-frame clones alone and lacks a portion of them. The table shows 250,000 to 350,000 clones, with around nine tenths occurring only once. The receptor was derived from a woman aged 55-69 years with acute or convalescent COVID-19. Source material: peripheral blood. The chain carries TRBV9 and TRBJ1-6; D is unresolved. CDR3: CASSVGQELNSPLHF. The CDR3 DNA sequence: TGTGCCAGCAGCGTAGGACAAGAGCTTAATTCACCCCTCCACTTT.